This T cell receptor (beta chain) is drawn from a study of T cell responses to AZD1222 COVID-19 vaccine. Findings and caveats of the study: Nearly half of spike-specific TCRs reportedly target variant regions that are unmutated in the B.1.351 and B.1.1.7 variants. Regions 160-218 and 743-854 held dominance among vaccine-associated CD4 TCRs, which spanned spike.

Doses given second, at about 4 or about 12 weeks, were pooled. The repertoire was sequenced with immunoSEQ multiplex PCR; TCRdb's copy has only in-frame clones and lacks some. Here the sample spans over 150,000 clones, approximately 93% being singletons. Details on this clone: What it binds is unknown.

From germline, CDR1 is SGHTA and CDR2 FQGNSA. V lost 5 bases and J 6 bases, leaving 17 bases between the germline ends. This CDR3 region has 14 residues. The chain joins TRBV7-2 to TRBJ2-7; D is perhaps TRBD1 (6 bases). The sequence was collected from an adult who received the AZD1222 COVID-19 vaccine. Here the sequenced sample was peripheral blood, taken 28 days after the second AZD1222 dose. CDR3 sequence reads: CASSPQGSKGEQYF. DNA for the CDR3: TGTGCCAGCAGCCCACAGGGATCCAAGGGCGAGCAGTACTTC.